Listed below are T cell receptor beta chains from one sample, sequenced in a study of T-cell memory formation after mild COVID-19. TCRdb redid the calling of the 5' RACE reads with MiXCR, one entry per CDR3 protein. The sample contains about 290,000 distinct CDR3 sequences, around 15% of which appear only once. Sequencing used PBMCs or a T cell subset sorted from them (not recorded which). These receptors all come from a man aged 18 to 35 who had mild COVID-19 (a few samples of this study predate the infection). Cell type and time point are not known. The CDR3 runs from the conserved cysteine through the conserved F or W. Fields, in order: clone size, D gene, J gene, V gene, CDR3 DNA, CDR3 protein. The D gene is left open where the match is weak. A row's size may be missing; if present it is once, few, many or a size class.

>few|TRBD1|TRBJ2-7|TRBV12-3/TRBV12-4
TGTGCCAGCAGTTCGAGGACAGGGGAGGGCTACGAGCAGTACTTC
CASSSRTGEGYEQYF
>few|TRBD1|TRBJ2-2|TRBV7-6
TGTGCCAGCAGCGGCCCAGGGGGTATTGACACCGGGGAGCTGTTTTTT
CASSGPGGIDTGELFF
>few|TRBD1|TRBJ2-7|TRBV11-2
TGTGCCAGCAGCCCTGGGGACAGGGCCGTACAGTACTTC
CASSPGDRAVQYF
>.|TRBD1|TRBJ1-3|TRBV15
TGTGCCACCAGCAGACCGGACAGGCGAAACACCATATATTTT
CATSRPDRRNTIYF
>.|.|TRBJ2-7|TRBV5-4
TGTGCCACCTGCCGGGACGGGGAACCCTACGAGCAGTACTTC
CATCRDGEPYEQYF
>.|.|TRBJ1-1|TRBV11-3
TGTGCCAGCAGCTCCGACGGGGGAGAAGCTTTCTTT
CASSSDGGEAFF
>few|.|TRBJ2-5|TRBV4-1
TGCGCCAGCAGCCCCCAGATGGAAGAGACCCAGTACTTC
CASSPQMEETQYF
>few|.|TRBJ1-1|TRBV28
TGTGCCAGCAGTCCCTCCCGGGGGGCGCTTGGTACTGAAGCTTTCTTT
CASSPSRGALGTEAFF
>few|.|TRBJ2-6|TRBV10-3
TGTGCCATCAGTACAAACTCTGGGGCCAACGTCCTGACTTTC
CAISTNSGANVLTF
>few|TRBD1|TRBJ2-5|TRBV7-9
TGTGCCAGCAGCACTGCGGGACAGGGACGGCAAGAGACCCAGTACTTC
CASSTAGQGRQETQYF
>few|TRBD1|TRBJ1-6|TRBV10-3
TGTGCCATCGCGGGGGGGACAGGGAGGCATTCACCCCTCCACTTT
CAIAGGTGRHSPLHF
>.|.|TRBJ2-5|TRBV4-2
TGTGCCAGCAGCCAAGATTGGTACAGGAGCCAAGAGACCCAGTACTTC
CASSQDWYRSQETQYF
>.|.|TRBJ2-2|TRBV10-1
TGCGCCAGTGAGATGCCCGGGACCGGGGAGCTGTTTTTT
CASEMPGTGELFF
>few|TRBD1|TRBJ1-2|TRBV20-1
TGCAGTGCTAGGGACAGGGAAACGGGAGGCTACACCTTC
CSARDRETGGYTF
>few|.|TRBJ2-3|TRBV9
TGTGCCAGCAGCGTAGCTTGGGGGCGCACAGATACGCAGTATTTT
CASSVAWGRTDTQYF
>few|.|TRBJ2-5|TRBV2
TGTGCCACTACCTCCTCTGGTGAGACCCAGTACTTC
CATTSSGETQYF
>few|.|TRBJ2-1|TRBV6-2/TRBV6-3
TGTGCCAGCACCCCTAAGGGGGCGGAGGGGGGATACAATGAGCAGTTCTTC
CASTPKGAEGGYNEQFF
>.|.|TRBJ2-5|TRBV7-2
TGTGCCAGCAGCTTTGGAGTACTCCAAGAGACCCAGTACTTC
CASSFGVLQETQYF
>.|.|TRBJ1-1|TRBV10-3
TGTGCCATCAGTGGCAGGGAAGAGGCGGACACTGAAGCTTTCTTT
CAISGREEADTEAFF
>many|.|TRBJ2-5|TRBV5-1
TGCGCCAGCAGCTTGGCCGTACGGGAGACCCAGTACTTC
CASSLAVRETQYF
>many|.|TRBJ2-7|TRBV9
TGTGCCAGCAGCCCCGGGACATCCTCCTACGAGCAGTACTTC
CASSPGTSSYEQYF
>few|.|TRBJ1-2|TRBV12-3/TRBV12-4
TGTGCCAGCAGTTTAAGTGGAGGGTATGGCTACACCTTC
CASSLSGGYGYTF
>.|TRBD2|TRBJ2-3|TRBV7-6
TGTGCCAGCAGCTTAGGTCGTCTGGCGGGGGGGAGCACAGATACGCAGTATTTT
CASSLGRLAGGSTDTQYF
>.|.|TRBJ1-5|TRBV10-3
TGTGCCATCAGTGAGTCTGGAGGAGGGAATCAGCCCCAGCATTTT
CAISESGGGNQPQHF
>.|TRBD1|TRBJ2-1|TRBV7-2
TGTGCCAGCAGCCAAGGACAGGGATGGAATGAGCAGTTCTTC
CASSQGQGWNEQFF
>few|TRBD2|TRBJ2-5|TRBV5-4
TGTGCCAGCAGCCCGAGCAGGAGCGGGGTTGAGACCCAGTACTTC
CASSPSRSGVETQYF
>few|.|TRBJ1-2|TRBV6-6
TGTGCCAGCAGTTACTCGATGAGAGGCGGCTACACCTTC
CASSYSMRGGYTF
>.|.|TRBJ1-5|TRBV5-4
TGTGCCAGCAGCTTGGAAGGAGGGGGGGACCAGCATTTT
CASSLEGGGDQHF
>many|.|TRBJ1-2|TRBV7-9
TGTGCCAGCAGCTTAGACAGGGACGGCTACACCTTC
CASSLDRDGYTF
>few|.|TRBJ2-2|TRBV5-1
TGCGCCAGCAGTTCAGACCACACCGGGGAGCTGTTTTTT
CASSSDHTGELFF
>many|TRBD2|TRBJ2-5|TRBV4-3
TGCGCCAGCAGCCAAACTAGCGGGGGGGCCGAGACCCAGTACTTC
CASSQTSGGAETQYF
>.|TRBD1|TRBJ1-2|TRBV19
TGTGCCAGTACTCCTTCCGGGACAGGGTCTGGCTACACCTTC
CASTPSGTGSGYTF
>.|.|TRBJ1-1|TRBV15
.
CATSRVGQGATMF
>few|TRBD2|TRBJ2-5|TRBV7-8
TGTGCCACCTGTGGTGGGGGGGATATAGAGACCCAGTACTTC
CATCGGGDIETQYF
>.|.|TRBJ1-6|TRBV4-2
TGTGCCAGCAGCCCCAGGGAGAGGGATAATTCACCCCTCCACTTT
CASSPRERDNSPLHF
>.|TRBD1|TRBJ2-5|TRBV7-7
TGTGCTAGCAGCTTAGTCACAGGGGAACGGGAGACCCAGTACTTC
CASSLVTGERETQYF
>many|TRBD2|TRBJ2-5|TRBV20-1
TGCAGTGCTAAACCGGGACTAGCGGGACAAGAGACCCAGTACTTC
CSAKPGLAGQETQYF
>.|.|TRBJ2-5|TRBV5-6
TGTGCCAGCAGCTTGGCCTTTTATCAGCAAGAGACCCAGTACTTC
CASSLAFYQQETQYF
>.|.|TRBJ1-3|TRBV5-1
TGCGCCAGCAGAGACCCTGGAAACACCATATATTTT
CASRDPGNTIYF
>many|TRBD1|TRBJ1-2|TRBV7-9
TGTGCCAGCAGCTCATCCCCTTCGGACAGGGATCATGGCTACACCTTC
CASSSSPSDRDHGYTF
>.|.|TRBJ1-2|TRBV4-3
TGCGCCAGCAGCCAAGGTCAGACAGCTAACTATGGCTACACCTTC
CASSQGQTANYGYTF
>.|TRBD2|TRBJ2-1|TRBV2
TGTGCCACCCTTGCGGGGGGCCTACGAGAGCAGTTCTTC
CATLAGGLREQFF
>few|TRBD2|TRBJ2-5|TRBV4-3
TGCGCCAGCAGCCAAGATGTGGGGACTAGCGGGGGAGGAAAGACCCAGTACTTC
CASSQDVGTSGGGKTQYF
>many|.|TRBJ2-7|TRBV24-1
TGTGCCACCAGTGATGCAGGTTACGAGCAGTACTTC
CATSDAGYEQYF
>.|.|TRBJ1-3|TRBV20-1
TGCAGTGCTAGGAGACCGGCAGGGACTGGAAACACCATATATTTT
CSARRPAGTGNTIYF
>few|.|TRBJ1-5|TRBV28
TGTGCCAGCAGTTTAGAAAATCAGCCCCAGCATTTT
CASSLENQPQHF
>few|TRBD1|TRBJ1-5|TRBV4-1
TGCGCCAGCAGCGACGGGACAGGGATTCAGCCCCAGCATTTT
CASSDGTGIQPQHF
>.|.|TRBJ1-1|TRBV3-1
TGTGCCAGCAGCCAAACCCCGTTGGGTTCTGAAGCTTTCTTT
CASSQTPLGSEAFF
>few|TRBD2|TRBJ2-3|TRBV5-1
TGCGCCAGCAGCTTATGGACTAGCGGGGGGGTTACAGATACGCAGTATTTT
CASSLWTSGGVTDTQYF
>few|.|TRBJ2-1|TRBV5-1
TGCGCCAGCAGCTTGGAGCTGGGGTCCTACAATGAGCAGTTCTTC
CASSLELGSYNEQFF
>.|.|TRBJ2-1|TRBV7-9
TGTGCCAGCAGCTTAACAGGCCCCAATGAGCAGTTCTTC
CASSLTGPNEQFF
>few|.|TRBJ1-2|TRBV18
TGTGCCAGCTCACCACCGTTCCGGTTAAGAAACTATGGCTACACCTTC
CASSPPFRLRNYGYTF
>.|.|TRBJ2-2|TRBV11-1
TGTGCCAGCAGCACCCGACCGAGCCAAGCCACCGGGGAGCTGTTTTTT
CASSTRPSQATGELFF
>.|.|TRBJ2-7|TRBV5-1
TGCGCCAGCAGCCGGGACGGCCCTACCTCCTACGAGCAGTACTTC
CASSRDGPTSYEQYF
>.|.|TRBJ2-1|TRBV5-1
TGCGCCAGCAGCCCTTCTCCTAGCGCAGGATACAATGAGCAGTTCTTC
CASSPSPSAGYNEQFF
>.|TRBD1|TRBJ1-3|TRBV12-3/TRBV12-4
TGTGCCAGCAGTTTTTGGGACAGTTTTGGAAACACTATATATTTT
CASSFWDSFGNTIYF
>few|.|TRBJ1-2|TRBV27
TGTGCCAGCAGTGAAGGGACCCGCGGTGGCTACACCTTC
CASSEGTRGGYTF
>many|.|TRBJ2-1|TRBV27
TGTGCCAGCCTTGTTTGGCCAAATACCTACAATGAGCAGTTCTTC
CASLVWPNTYNEQFF
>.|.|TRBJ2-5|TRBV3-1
TGTGCCAGCAGCCCTGACGGAGGGAGTAGGGAGACCCAGTACTTC
CASSPDGGSRETQYF
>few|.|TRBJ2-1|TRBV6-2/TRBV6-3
TGTGCCAGCAGTTACAGGGATGGGCATGAGCAGTTCTTC
CASSYRDGHEQFF